This T cell receptor beta chain came from a study of glioma-infiltrating T cells after dendritic cell vaccination. Study-level information: At biweekly intervals, patients got three intradermal dendritic cell vaccine injections.

V lost 1 base, J lost 2 bases, and 3 bases stayed unmatched. This CDR3 region has 16 residues. The germline V gene encodes CDR1 KGHSH and CDR2 LQKENI. Sequenced by immunoSEQ multiplex PCR; TCRdb stores in-frame clones only, minus some. The sample comprises 65,000 or so clones, approximately 89% of which are singletons, and 11% rests with the top ten. Comments on this clone: Its specificity is unknown.

Sample time point: after dendritic cell vaccination, including at tumor progression/relapse. Fresh-frozen tumor tissue and more than two years of survival data were available for all. Study observations and caveats: Higher pretreatment TIL content predicted longer progression-free time and survival.

The V call is TRBV18, the J call TRBJ2-1, with 9 nucleotides matching TRBD2. This TCR came from a human donor with glioblastoma. The input for sequencing was blood, taken after dendritic cell vaccination. This CDR3 is CASSPLSGGTYNEQFF. The CDR3 region has the DNA TGTGCCAGCTCACCACTAAGCGGGGGGACCTACAATGAGCAGTTCTTC. Full variable domain (missing parts from reference TRBV18 and TRBJ2-1): NAGVMQNPRHLVRRRGQEARLRCSPMKGHSHVYWYRQLPEEGLKFMVYLQKENIIDESGMPKERFSAEFPKEGPSILRIQQVVRGDSAAYFCASSPLSGGTYNEQFFGPGTRLTVL.